This T cell receptor (beta chain) was identified during a study of T cells in Graves' hyperthyroidism and ophthalmopathy. Researchers took RNA transcripts and amplified the TCR beta CDR3 regions from them. When the TCR CDR3 underwent first-round RT-PCR, the HTBI primer set was used. A single record per CDR3 protein comes from TCRdb applying MiXCR to the multiplex PCR reads. The sample shows some 500,000 distinct CDR3 sequences, about 16% of them seen only once. From germline, CDR1 is PRHDT and CDR2 FYEKMQ (reference sequence). This CDR3 comprises 14 residues. As for this clonotype: Its ends do not fully match the called genes, so a read error is possible.

The rearrangement links TRBV13 to TRBJ1-2; D perhaps matches TRBD1 (5 bases). Material: blood. This TCR was recovered from a woman aged 25 to 39 with Graves' ophthalmopathy. The CDR3 loop is CASSVGDQTLGYTF. Written as DNA, the CDR3 is TGTGCCAGCAGCGTAGGGGACCAGACGCTTGGCTACACCTTC.